Below, 14 T cell receptor beta chains from the same sample are listed, as sequenced in a study of cytomegalovirus exposure and HLA in healthy donors. Vbeta (60) and Jbeta (13) primers were used in the PCR. Assay: immunoSEQ multiplex PCR; the TCRdb copy retains only in-frame clones and omits some. The data contain 170,000 or so clones, 86% of them singletons. Sequenced: PBMCs. The receptor set was obtained from a woman aged 18-29 years in good health and CMV-seronegative.

This clone appeared a few times. The V call is TRBV5-1, the J call TRBJ2-1, with 9 bases matching TRBD2. CDR1 is SGHRS and CDR2 is YFSETQ in the germline V gene. The CDR3 covers 15 residues. J was trimmed by 5 bases and V by 0 bases; bases with no gene match: 3. CDR3 DNA sequence: TGCGCCAGCAGCTTGGGGACTAGCGCACACAATGAGCAGTTCTTC. This codes for CASSLGTSAHNEQFF.

V gene TRBV19 combines with J gene TRBJ1-1; tentative D call: TRBD1 (6 bases). Deletions cut 6 bases from V and 3 bases from J, with 20 bases between. Germline V gene data show CDR1 as LNHDA and CDR2 as SQIVND (reference sequence). The CDR3 has 16 amino acids. CDR3 amino acids: CASRTRGAGKDTEAFF. CDR3 coding DNA: TGTGCCAGTAGGACCCGGGGGGCTGGGAAGGACACTGAAGCTTTCTTT.

The chain links TRBV30 to TRBJ1-5, with 9 positions matching TRBD1. The CDR3 loop spans 16 amino acids. Trimming at V came to 0 bases and at J to 6 bases, leaving 9 bases not matched to a gene. Germline CDR1 and CDR2: GTSNPN and SVGIG (reference sequence). CDR3 residues: CAWSVPWDRASQPQHF. CDR3 sequence (DNA): TGTGCCTGGAGTGTACCCTGGGACAGGGCGTCTCAGCCCCAGCATTTT.

The V gene is TRBV7-9, the J gene TRBJ2-2; 9 positions match TRBD1. With V trimmed by 5 bases and J by 7 bases, 11 bases remained unmatched. The CDR3 runs to 16 residues. CDR1 and CDR2 from the germline V gene are SEHNR and FQNEAQ (reference sequence). CDR3 in amino acids: CASSGTGTGLIGELFF. The CDR3 bases are TGTGCCAGCAGCGGCACCGGGACAGGGTTAATCGGGGAGCTGTTTTTT.

This chain uses TRBV7-9 with TRBJ2-1, with 10 bases fitting TRBD1. The CDR3 has 14 amino acids. Germline CDR1 and CDR2: SEHNR and FQNEAQ (reference sequence). J gave up 4 bases and V 7 bases, and 4 bases lay outside the gene matches. The DNA for the CDR3 is TGTGCCAGCACCGGACAGGGGGAGTACAATGAGCAGTTCTTC. Protein sequence: CASTGQGEYNEQFF.

This chain uses TRBV7-2 with TRBJ1-1; weak D call: TRBD1 (5 bases). This CDR3 has 14 residues. Germline-derived CDR1 and CDR2 are SGHTA and FQGNSA. V lost 2 bases, J lost 3 bases, and 10 bases lay in between. CDR3 protein: CASSLTGGDTEAFF. CDR3 DNA: TGTGCCAGCAGCTTAACCGGGGGAGACACTGAAGCTTTCTTT.

This clone was detected only once. This chain uses TRBV19 with TRBJ1-1; D uncertain. Per the germline V gene, CDR1 is LNHDA and CDR2 is SQIVND (reference sequence). The CDR3 has 14 amino acids. V was trimmed by 0 bases and J by 1 base, leaving 6 bases between them. The CDR3 sequence: CASSIEAANTEAFF. CDR3 coding DNA: TGTGCCAGTAGTATAGAGGCCGCGAACACTGAAGCTTTCTTT.

This chain connects TRBV4-1 to TRBJ2-7; no reliable D call. The V gene's germline CDR1 is MGHRA and CDR2 YSYEKL. This CDR3 has 15 amino acids. The V end lost 2 bases, the J end lost 7 bases, and 18 bases lay between the germline ends. The CDR3 sequence: CASSQIEVSRMEQYF. DNA for the CDR3: TGCGCCAGCAGCCAAATTGAGGTTAGTCGAATGGAGCAGTACTTC.

The chain joins TRBV30 to TRBJ1-2; D is unresolved. The CDR3 is made up of 12 amino acids. Germline V lookup: CDR1 GTSNPN, CDR2 SVGIG (reference sequence). V was trimmed by 1 base and J by 8 bases, leaving 11 bases between them. The DNA for the CDR3 is TGTGCCTGGAGTGGCACGGGGAGAGGCTACACCTTC. Translating gives CAWSGTGRGYTF. The whole variable domain, filled in from reference TRBV30 and TRBJ1-2, reads SQTIHQWPATLVQPVGSPLSLECTVEGTSNPNLYWYRQAAGRGLQLLFYSVGIGQISSEVPQNLSASRPQDRQFILSSKKLLLSDSGFYLCAWSGTGRGYTFGSGTRLTVV.

This clone was seen more than once but under ten times. This chain joins TRBV5-6 and TRBJ1-6, with 8 bases identical to TRBD1. Germline loops: CDR1 SGHDT, CDR2 YYEEEE. The CDR3 runs 16 residues. The V and J ends lost 4 bases and 8 bases, in that order; junction bases with no gene match: 11. As DNA, the CDR3 is TGTGCCAGCAGCAAAGGGACAGGATCCGCGGATTCACCCCTCCACTTT. It is translated as CASSKGTGSADSPLHF.

The chain links TRBV7-9 to TRBJ2-7, with D unclear. V was pared by 5 bases and J by 4 bases, with 12 bases between. The V gene's germline CDR1 is SEHNR and CDR2 FQNEAQ (reference sequence). This CDR3 contains 13 residues. CDR3 DNA sequence: TGTGCCAGCAGCCTACCGCGAGGTTACGAGCAGTACTTC. Amino acid sequence: CASSLPRGYEQYF.

This sequence joins TRBV29-1 and TRBJ2-1; 7 positions agree with TRBD2. The CDR3 covers 17 residues. Germline V gives CDR1 SQVTM, CDR2 ANQGSEA. After removal of 0 bases from V and 0 bases from J, the junction contained 8 bases not matched to a gene. CDR3 region: CSVEDTHGGSSYNEQFF. The DNA for the CDR3 is TGCAGCGTTGAAGATACTCACGGGGGGAGCTCCTACAATGAGCAGTTCTTC.

This clone has only a few counts. The V gene is TRBV5-6, the J gene TRBJ1-3; D is undetermined. The CDR3 runs 17 residues. V was cut by 0 bases and J by 4 bases, with 17 bases left in between. Germline V gene data show CDR1 as SGHDT and CDR2 as YYEEEE. This CDR3 reads CASSLVTGEVNGNTIYF. CDR3 sequence (DNA): TGTGCCAGCAGCTTGGTGACTGGGGAGGTCAACGGAAACACCATATATTTT.

The genes are TRBV4-1 and TRBJ2-1; possible D gene TRBD2, 6 bases. The CDR3 length is 16 residues. V lost 0 bases and J 9 bases, leaving 18 bases between the germline ends. Germline CDR1 MGHRA, CDR2 YSYEKL. The CDR3 is CASSQDDGGGWSEQFF. The CDR3, as DNA: TGCGCCAGCAGCCAAGATGACGGGGGTGGATGGAGTGAGCAGTTCTTC.